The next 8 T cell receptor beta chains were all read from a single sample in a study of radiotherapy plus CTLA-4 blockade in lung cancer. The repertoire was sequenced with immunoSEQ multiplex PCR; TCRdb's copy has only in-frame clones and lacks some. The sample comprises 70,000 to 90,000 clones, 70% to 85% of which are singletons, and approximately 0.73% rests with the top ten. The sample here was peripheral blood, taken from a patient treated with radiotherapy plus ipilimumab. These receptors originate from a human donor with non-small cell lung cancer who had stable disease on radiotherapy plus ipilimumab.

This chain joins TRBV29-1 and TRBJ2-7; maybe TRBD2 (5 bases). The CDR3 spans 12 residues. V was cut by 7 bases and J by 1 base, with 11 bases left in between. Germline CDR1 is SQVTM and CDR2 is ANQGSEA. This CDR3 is CSAGRGSYEQYF. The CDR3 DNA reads TGCAGCGCTGGACGGGGTTCCTACGAGCAGTACTTC.

CDR3 sequence (DNA): TGTGCCAGCAGCGTAGAAGGACAGACGTTTTATGGCTACACCTTC. Translating gives CASSVEGQTFYGYTF. V usage is TRBV9 and J usage is TRBJ1-2, with D tentatively TRBD1 (6 bases). CDR1 is SGDLS, CDR2 YYNGEE, per germline. The CDR3 totals 15 residues. Trimming took 0 bases from V and 5 from J, leaving 14 bases between them.

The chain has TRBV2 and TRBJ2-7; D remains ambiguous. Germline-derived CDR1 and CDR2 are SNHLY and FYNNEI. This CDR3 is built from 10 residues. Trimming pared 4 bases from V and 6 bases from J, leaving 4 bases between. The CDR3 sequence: CASSGGEQYF. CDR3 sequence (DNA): TGTGCCAGCAGTGGGGGCGAGCAGTACTTC.

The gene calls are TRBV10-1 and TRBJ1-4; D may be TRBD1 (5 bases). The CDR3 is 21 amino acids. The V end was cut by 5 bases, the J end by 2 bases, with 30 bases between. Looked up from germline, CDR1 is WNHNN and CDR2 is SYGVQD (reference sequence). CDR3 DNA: TGCGCCAGCAGTAACCCGCTCCGGGACGCCCTCCTCCGGGGCACTAATGAAAAACTGTTTTTT. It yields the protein CASSNPLRDALLRGTNEKLFF.

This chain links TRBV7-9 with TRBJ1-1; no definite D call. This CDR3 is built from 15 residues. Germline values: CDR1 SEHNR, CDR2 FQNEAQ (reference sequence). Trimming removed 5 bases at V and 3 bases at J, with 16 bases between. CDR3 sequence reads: CASSKRRALDTEAFF. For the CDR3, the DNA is TGTGCCAGCAGCAAAAGACGGGCGTTGGACACTGAAGCTTTCTTT.

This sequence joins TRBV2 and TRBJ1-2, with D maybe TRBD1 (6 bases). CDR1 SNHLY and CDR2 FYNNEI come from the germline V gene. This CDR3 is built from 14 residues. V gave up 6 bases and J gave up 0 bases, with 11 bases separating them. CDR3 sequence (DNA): TGTGCCAGCAGCCGACAGGCGGCTAACTATGGCTACACCTTC. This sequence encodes CASSRQAANYGYTF.

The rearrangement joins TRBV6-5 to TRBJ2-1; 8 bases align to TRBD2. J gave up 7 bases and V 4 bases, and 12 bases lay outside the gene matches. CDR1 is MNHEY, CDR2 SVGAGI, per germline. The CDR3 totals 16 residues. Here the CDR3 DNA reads TGTGCCAGCAGTTCACTTCCGGGACTAGTCGGTAATGAGCAGTTCTTC. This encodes CASSSLPGLVGNEQFF.

The DNA of the CDR3 is TGTGCCAGCAGTTACGATGGGACACCAAATCAGCCCCAGCATTTT. Encoded protein: CASSYDGTPNQPQHF. The chain uses TRBV6-6 and TRBJ1-5, with D tentatively TRBD1 (6 bases). V lost 2 bases and J lost 4, with 12 bases in between. Germline loops: CDR1 MNHNY, CDR2 SVGAGI (reference sequence). The CDR3 runs 15 residues.